Presented here are 27 T cell receptor beta chains from one specimen sequenced in a study of shared clonotypes between healthy human individuals. Profiling relied on immunoSEQ multiplex PCR, and the TCRdb table lists in-frame clones only, not all of them. The sample shows 1,500,000 or so clones, around 98.5% of them seen only once. The sequenced sample was naive CD4+ T cells sorted from blood. Subset reported: CD45RA+ positively selected. The source is a man aged 25 to 40 in good health.

Here the CDR3 reads CASSLTTDYGYTF. In DNA, the CDR3 is TGTGCCAGCAGTTTAACGACAGACTATGGCTACACCTTC. V usage is TRBV28 and J usage is TRBJ1-2, with D maybe TRBD1 (5 bases). Germline assignment: CDR1 MDHEN and CDR2 SYDVKM. The CDR3 runs to 13 residues. V lost 2 bases, J lost 3 bases, and 7 bases lay in between.

The CDR3 loop reads CSAAGTGSYEQYF. CDR3 DNA sequence: TGCAGCGCTGCCGGGACAGGGTCCTACGAGCAGTACTTC. The chain links TRBV29-1 to TRBJ2-7, with 9 bases identical to TRBD1. In germline, CDR1 is SQVTM, CDR2 ANQGSEA. With V trimmed by 7 bases and J by 1 base, 5 bases remained unmatched. CDR3 length equals 13 residues.

V gene TRBV10-3 combines with J gene TRBJ1-1; possible D gene TRBD1, 5 bases. The CDR3 is 15 residues long. CDR1 is ENHRY, CDR2 SYGVKD, per germline. Trimming shortened V by 0 bases and J by 3 bases, and 11 bases separated the two germline ends. DNA for the CDR3: TGTGCCATCAGTGAGTCTCAGGGCGGGCACACTGAAGCTTTCTTT. Translated: CAISESQGGHTEAFF.

The rearrangement uses TRBV5-1 and TRBJ2-5, with 12 bases identical to TRBD2. Trimming at V came to 4 bases and at J to 5 bases, leaving 6 bases not matched to a gene. The CDR3 consists of 15 residues. The germline gives CDR1 SGHRS, CDR2 YFSETQ. Written as DNA, the CDR3 is TGCGCCAGCAGCCTAGCGGGAGGGGAGTTGGAGACCCAGTACTTC. Its translation: CASSLAGGELETQYF.

V gene TRBV10-3 combines with J gene TRBJ2-7; 9 bases agree with TRBD1. Germline assignment: CDR1 ENHRY and CDR2 SYGVKD. The V gene end was trimmed by 0 bases and the J gene end by 2 bases; junction bases not matched to a gene: 8. The CDR3 is made up of 17 amino acids. CDR3 protein: CAISESRQGVGPYEQYF. The DNA of the CDR3 is TGTGCCATCAGTGAGTCGAGACAGGGGGTCGGTCCCTACGAGCAGTACTTC.

The rearrangement uses TRBV28 and TRBJ2-7; the match to TRBD1 covers 7 bases. This CDR3 is 15 amino acids long. Germline CDR1 MDHEN, CDR2 SYDVKM. V lost 8 bases to trimming and J lost 7 bases; unmatched junction nucleotides: 17. CDR3: CASGIHRGGSEEQYF. CDR3 coding DNA: TGTGCCAGCGGTATCCACAGGGGCGGGTCGGAGGAGCAGTACTTC.

The chain uses TRBV29-1 and TRBJ1-1; D might be TRBD1 (6 bases). V was shortened by 5 bases and J by 2 bases, with 15 bases between the two germline ends. Germline V gives CDR1 SQVTM, CDR2 ANQGSEA. The CDR3 runs 14 residues. The CDR3 DNA follows: TGCAGCGTTCACCCCGGACAGACTAACACTGAAGCTTTCTTT. The encoded protein is CSVHPGQTNTEAFF.

To note about this clone: Distinct nucleotide sequences in the sample also encode this CDR3. The chain has TRBV2 and TRBJ2-5; weak D call: TRBD1 (5 bases). Per germline, CDR1 SNHLY and CDR2 FYNNEI. Trimming cost V 6 bases and J 5 bases, with 13 bases left between them. CDR3 length equals 13 residues. As DNA, the CDR3 is TGTGCCAGCAGCCGCGACAGACAGGAGACCCAGTACTTC. Translating gives CASSRDRQETQYF. Complete variable domain (other parts from reference TRBV2 and TRBJ2-5): EPEVTQTPSHQVTQMGQEVILRCVPISNHLYFYWYRQILGQKVEFLVSFYNNEISEKSEIFDDQFSVERPDGSNFTLKIRSTKLEDSAMYFCASSRDRQETQYFGPGTRLLVL.

This chain connects TRBV18 to TRBJ2-3, with D possibly being TRBD2 (5 bases). CDR1 is KGHSH and CDR2 is LQKENI in the germline V gene. There are 15 residues in the CDR3. V lost 2 bases to trimming and J lost 3 bases, with 12 bases between them. CDR3 nucleotide sequence: TGTGCCAGCTCACCAAGGCTAGCTGAAACAGATACGCAGTATTTT. Amino acids: CASSPRLAETDTQYF.

The chain combines TRBV6-5 with TRBJ2-2; 10 nucleotides match TRBD2. The CDR3 spans 16 residues. Germline values: CDR1 MNHEY, CDR2 SVGAGI. V lost 0 bases to trimming and J lost 7 bases; unmatched junction nucleotides: 5. CDR3 region: CASSYSGLAGVGELFF. The CDR3 DNA reads TGTGCCAGCAGTTACTCAGGTCTAGCGGGAGTCGGGGAGCTGTTTTTT.

The table lists this clone with a count of one. The chain recombines TRBV6-1 with TRBJ2-7; the D gene is possibly TRBD1 (5 bases). The ends were cut back, 2 bases at V and 0 bases at J, with 11 bases in the middle. This CDR3 comprises 15 residues. Germline V gives CDR1 MNHNS, CDR2 SASEGT. Here the CDR3 DNA reads TGTGCCAGCAGTGAAAGCAGGGTGGTCTCCTACGAGCAGTACTTC. This translates into CASSESRVVSYEQYF.

For this clone: Different DNA sequences within this sample yield the same CDR3. The V gene is TRBV19, the J gene TRBJ2-3; D gene ambiguous. The CDR3 is 11 amino acids. Germline CDR1 and CDR2: LNHDA and SQIVND (reference sequence). The V and J ends lost 1 base and 4 bases respectively, with 0 bases between them. For the CDR3, the DNA is TGTGCCAGTAGTATAGCAGATACGCAGTATTTT. This gives the protein CASSIADTQYF.

This chain connects TRBV10-2 to TRBJ2-7, with D possibly matching TRBD1 (6 bases). CDR1 and CDR2 from the germline V gene are WSHSY and SAAADI. The CDR3 loop spans 14 amino acids. Deletions cut 6 bases from V and 2 bases from J, with 14 bases between. The DNA of the CDR3 is TGCGCCAGCAGGGAGACAGGCGGACCCTACGAGCAGTACTTC. It yields the protein CASRETGGPYEQYF.

This clone is a singleton in its sample. V and J are TRBV5-1 and TRBJ1-2; 11 bases map to TRBD1. The CDR3 covers 15 residues. The germline gives CDR1 SGHRS, CDR2 YFSETQ. V lost 3 bases and J lost 3; bases outside the gene matches: 4. CDR3 sequence reads: CASSWTGGADYGYTF. CDR3 in DNA: TGCGCCAGCAGCTGGACAGGGGGCGCTGACTATGGCTACACCTTC.

The V and J genes are TRBV5-1 and TRBJ2-7; the match to TRBD1 covers 7 bases. Per the germline V gene, CDR1 is SGHRS and CDR2 is YFSETQ. The CDR3 has 14 residues. V lost 9 bases and J lost 2; bases outside the gene matches: 11. In DNA form, the CDR3 reads TGCGCCAATCCACGGGACAGCAAGGCCTACGAGCAGTACTTC. Encoded protein: CANPRDSKAYEQYF.

The J gene is TRBJ2-7, the V gene TRBV6-5, with 16 positions matching TRBD2. J was trimmed by 1 base and V by 6 bases; bases with no gene match: 0. The CDR3 totals 15 residues. Germline assignment: CDR1 MNHEY and CDR2 SVGAGI. The CDR3 DNA reads as TGTGCCAGCAGGGGACTAGCGGGAGGGTCCTACGAGCAGTACTTC. It is translated as CASRGLAGGSYEQYF.

This chain uses TRBV5-5 with TRBJ2-2; D gene ambiguous. Trimming took off 1 base at V and 7 bases at J, with 5 bases between the two ends. The CDR3 extends over 12 amino acids. Germline V gene sequence: CDR1 SGHKS, CDR2 YYEKEE (reference sequence). For the CDR3, the DNA is TGTGCCAGCAGCTTGTTCGTCGGGGAGCTGTTTTTT. It encodes CASSLFVGELFF.

The sample holds one count of this clone. The rearrangement joins TRBV5-5 to TRBJ2-3; 9 bases are a match to TRBD2. This CDR3 region has 15 residues. J gave up 7 bases and V 0 bases, and 6 bases lay outside the gene matches. Germline lookup yields CDR1 SGHKS and CDR2 YYEKEE (reference sequence). CDR3 nucleotides: TGTGCCAGCAGCTTGGTTAGCGGGAGTATGTATACGCAGTATTTT. Its translation: CASSLVSGSMYTQYF.

Details on this clone: Other nucleotide sequences in the sample specify the same CDR3. This chain uses TRBV28 with TRBJ2-7; 9 positions match TRBD2. Germline assignment: CDR1 MDHEN and CDR2 SYDVKM. The CDR3 consists of 14 residues. V gave up 4 bases and J gave up 0 bases; unmatched junction bases: 1. The CDR3 loop reads CASSYSGSSYEQYF. The CDR3, as DNA: TGTGCCAGCAGTTATAGCGGGAGCTCCTACGAGCAGTACTTC.

This rearrangement joins TRBV19 to TRBJ2-2; TRBD1 is a possible D gene (6 bases). The germline V and J ends were trimmed by 5 bases and 6 bases, with 22 bases remaining between them. The CDR3 covers 17 residues. Germline assignment: CDR1 LNHDA and CDR2 SQIVND (reference sequence). CDR3 nucleotide sequence: TGTGCCAGTAGTTCTCACGCCGGGACATTACGCCCCGGGGAGCTGTTTTTT. This translates into CASSSHAGTLRPGELFF.

Concerning this clone: A read error may account for a junction end that differs from germline. The DNA of the CDR3 is TGTGCCAGCAGAGGGACCCCTGGTAACACCATATATTTT. This codes for CASRGTPGNTIYF. The rearrangement joins TRBV2 to TRBJ1-3, with D perhaps TRBD1 (5 bases). CDR3 length: 13 amino acids. Germline assignment: CDR1 SNHLY and CDR2 FYNNEI. Using reference TRBV2 and TRBJ1-3 for the parts outside the CDR3, the full variable domain is EPEVTQTPSHQVTQMGQEVILRCVPISNHLYFYWYRQILGQKVEFLVSFYNNEISEKSEIFDDQFSVERPDGSNFTLKIRSTKLEDSAMYFCASRGTPGNTIYFGEGSWLTVV.

The rearrangement links TRBV5-5 to TRBJ2-1, with D hard to call. V was trimmed by 0 bases and J by 10 bases, leaving 8 bases between them. This CDR3 has 12 residues. Germline V gene sequence: CDR1 SGHKS, CDR2 YYEKEE (reference sequence). This CDR3 is CASSLVMIEQFF. In nucleotides, the CDR3 is TGTGCCAGCAGCTTGGTGATGATAGAGCAGTTCTTC.

The chain uses TRBV9 and TRBJ2-6, with D hard to call. Germline V CDR1 and CDR2: SGDLS, YYNGEE. CDR3 length: 16 residues. Trimming shortened V by 0 bases and J by 1 base, and 8 bases separated the two germline ends. CDR3 in amino acids: CASSVGTASGANVLTF. CDR3 DNA sequence: TGTGCCAGCAGCGTAGGGACGGCTTCTGGGGCCAACGTCCTGACTTTC.

Comments on this clone: Other nucleotide sequences from this sample produce the same CDR3. The CDR3: CASSQVETQYF. Here the CDR3 DNA reads TGTGCCAGCAGCCAAGTAGAGACCCAGTACTTC. The chain is built from TRBV14 and TRBJ2-5; D gene uncertain. The CDR3 runs 11 residues. Germline V gene sequence: CDR1 SGHDN, CDR2 FVKESK. The ends were cut back, 1 base at V and 4 bases at J, with 1 base in the middle. Filled out from reference TRBV14 and TRBJ2-5, the complete variable domain reads EAGVTQFPSHSVIEKGQTVTLRCDPISGHDNLYWYRRVMGKEIKFLLHFVKESKQDESGMPNNRFLAERTGGTYSTLKVQPAELEDSGVYFCASSQVETQYFGPGTRLLVL.

The chain uses TRBV5-4 and TRBJ2-5; the D is unclear. Trimming stripped 0 bases from V and 5 bases from J, with 8 bases between. The CDR3 contains 13 residues. Germline values: CDR1 SGHNT, CDR2 YYREEE (reference sequence). Here the CDR3 DNA reads TGTGCCAGCAGCTTGGTAGTGGAGGAGACCCAGTACTTC. This sequence encodes CASSLVVEETQYF.

Written as DNA, the CDR3 is TGTGCCAGCAGCTTATCCGGGGACAGGCCCTACAATGAGCAGTTCTTC. Translation gives CASSLSGDRPYNEQFF. V is TRBV11-3 and J is TRBJ2-1; 8 positions agree with TRBD1. This CDR3 region has 16 residues. Unmatched junction bases numbered 5, after V lost 2 bases and J lost 2 bases. CDR1 is SGHNT and CDR2 is YENEEA in the germline V gene. The variable domain in full, with the rest retrieved from reference TRBV11-3 and TRBJ2-1, is EAGVVQSPRYKIIEKKQPVAFWCNPISGHNTLYWYLQNLGQGPELLIRYENEEAVDDSQLPKDRFSAERLKGVDSTLKIQPAELGDSAVYLCASSLSGDRPYNEQFFGPGTRLTVL.

V usage is TRBV15 and J usage is TRBJ2-1; 12 bases align to TRBD1. V lost 1 base and J lost 8; bases outside the gene matches: 12. The CDR3 sequence is 18 residues long. Germline CDR1 and CDR2: LNHNV and YYDKDF (reference sequence). CDR3 nucleotides: TGTGCCACCAGCAGAGCCCCCCCGGGACAGGGGGCTAGCCATGAGCAGTTCTTC. This encodes CATSRAPPGQGASHEQFF.